This note documents a single T cell receptor beta chain sequence. The data were taken from a study of blood T cell repertoires in COVID-19. Study at large: Samples came from the United States, Italy and Spain, spanning acute and convalescent COVID-19.

Sequencing used immunoSEQ multiplex PCR; TCRdb keeps in-frame clones, though not all of them. The sample yields 190,000 or so clones, roughly 90% seen once. The V gene's germline CDR1 is SGHRS and CDR2 YFSETQ. CDR3 length equals 15 residues. V lost 0 bases, J lost 4 bases, and 6 bases stayed unmatched. This sequence joins TRBV5-1 and TRBJ1-2, with 7 bases matching TRBD1. Sequencing was performed on PBMCs or T cells enriched from blood (not recorded which). The TCR originated in a woman aged 25 to 39 who had been exposed to COVID-19. CDR3 nucleotide sequence: TGCGCCAGCAGCTTGGCAATGGACAGGATCTATGGCTACACCTTC. As protein: CASSLAMDRIYGYTF.